These 15 T cell receptor beta chains came from one sample sequenced in a study of cytomegalovirus exposure and HLA in healthy donors. With 60 Vbeta and 13 Jbeta primers, the PCR was carried out. Profiling relied on immunoSEQ multiplex PCR, and the TCRdb table lists in-frame clones only, not all of them. The sample has 85,000 to 95,000 clones, over 60% seen once; the top ten hold less than 6%. The sequenced sample consisted of PBMCs. These receptor sequences come from a man aged 25-45 years in good health and CMV-seropositive.

V gene TRBV5-1 combines with J gene TRBJ1-6, with D perhaps TRBD1 (6 bases). CDR1 is SGHRS, CDR2 YFSETQ, per germline. The CDR3 has 14 amino acids. V shed 4 bases and J shed 9 bases, with 14 bases lying between them. The CDR3 DNA reads as TGCGCCAGCAGCATACAGGGCAAGGGTTCACCCCTCCACTTT. Protein sequence: CASSIQGKGSPLHF.

This clone showed up just a few times. The chain links TRBV5-1 to TRBJ1-1; a weak D match, TRBD1 (6 bases). CDR3 length: 12 amino acids. Trimming left V 5 bases short and J 6 bases short, with 11 bases between. Per the germline V gene, CDR1 is SGHRS and CDR2 is YFSETQ. The CDR3 reads CASSLQGPEAFF. The CDR3 region has the DNA TGCGCCAGCAGTCTCCAGGGGCCTGAAGCTTTCTTT.

The chain recombines TRBV6-6 with TRBJ2-5; perhaps TRBD2 as D (5 bases). The CDR3 is 12 residues long. In germline, CDR1 is MNHNY, CDR2 SVGAGI (reference sequence). The V end lost 6 bases, the J end lost 1 base, and 6 bases lay between the germline ends. The CDR3 region is CASSRGQETQYF. In DNA, the CDR3 is TGTGCCAGCAGCCGGGGCCAAGAGACCCAGTACTTC.

This clone was detected only once. V is TRBV6-6 and J is TRBJ1-6; D gene uncertain. The V gene's germline CDR1 is MNHNY and CDR2 SVGAGI (reference sequence). Trimming took 6 bases from V and 7 from J, leaving 10 bases between them. This CDR3 contains 13 residues. In DNA, the CDR3 is TGTGCCAGCAGCACCGAGAAGAATTCACCCCTCCACTTT. It yields the protein CASSTEKNSPLHF.

The table lists this clone with a few counts. This sequence joins TRBV28 and TRBJ2-4; TRBD1 aligns across 7 bases. Looked up from germline, CDR1 is MDHEN and CDR2 is SYDVKM. V was pared by 8 bases and J by 5 bases, with 6 bases of the junction left unmatched. CDR3 length: 13 residues. CDR3 region: CASVPGTENIQYF. The DNA of the CDR3 is TGTGCCAGCGTACCCGGGACAGAAAACATTCAGTACTTC.

V usage is TRBV19 and J usage is TRBJ2-1; 7 bases align to TRBD2. This CDR3 comprises 16 residues. The V and J ends lost 5 bases and 3 bases, in that order; junction bases with no gene match: 10. Germline values: CDR1 LNHDA, CDR2 SQIVND (reference sequence). This CDR3 reads CASSLLGTTSYNEQFF. The CDR3 DNA is TGTGCCAGTAGTCTATTAGGGACTACTAGCTACAATGAGCAGTTCTTC.

This clone was recorded once. This chain uses TRBV19 with TRBJ1-5; D not certain. Germline lookup yields CDR1 LNHDA and CDR2 SQIVND (reference sequence). The V gene lost 3 bases and the J gene lost 4 bases, with 13 bases spanning the gap. This CDR3 region has 15 residues. CDR3 amino acids: CASSMADMNNQPQHF. CDR3 nucleotide sequence: TGTGCCAGTAGTATGGCCGACATGAATAATCAGCCCCAGCATTTT.

This chain's CDR3 is CASSLRPTIGAEAFF. The CDR3 nucleotides read TGTGCCAGCAGTCTGAGGCCCACTATAGGCGCTGAAGCTTTCTTT. The genes are TRBV2 and TRBJ1-1; D uncertain. CDR3 size: 15 residues. With 5 bases removed from V and 6 bases from J, the gap between germline ends came to 19 bases. Germline V gives CDR1 SNHLY, CDR2 FYNNEI.

This clone occurred once. The chain couples TRBV2 to TRBJ2-2, with TRBD1 matching over 7 bases. This CDR3 is 14 amino acids long. After removal of 7 bases from V and 2 bases from J, the junction contained 4 bases not matched to a gene. The germline V gene has CDR1 SNHLY and CDR2 FYNNEI. The CDR3: CASKGDSNTGELFF. The CDR3 DNA is TGTGCCAGCAAAGGGGACAGTAACACCGGGGAGCTGTTTTTT.

The V call is TRBV30, the J call TRBJ2-3; 15 bases line up with TRBD2. The CDR3 is 16 amino acids. Per the germline V gene, CDR1 is GTSNPN and CDR2 is SVGIG (reference sequence). The V segment lost 0 bases and the J segment 3 bases; nucleotides outside the gene matches: 1. The CDR3 here is CAWSVGTSGRTDTQYF. In nucleotides, the CDR3 is TGTGCCTGGAGTGTGGGGACTAGCGGGAGGACAGATACGCAGTATTTT.

A few counts support this clone. The CDR3 DNA follows: TGCGCCAGCAGCCCCCATGGGGGGACAGGGTTAACAGATACGCAGTATTTT. As protein: CASSPHGGTGLTDTQYF. The chain employs TRBV4-3 and TRBJ2-3; 9 positions match TRBD1. Germline V gene lookup returns CDR1 LGHNA and CDR2 YSLEER. Trimming removed 4 bases from V and 3 bases from J; junction bases left unmatched: 11. CDR3 length equals 17 residues.

This chain uses TRBV6-6 with TRBJ1-5, with D tentatively TRBD1 (5 bases). This CDR3 contains 15 residues. CDR1 is MNHNY, CDR2 SVGAGI, per germline (reference sequence). Trimming took off 5 bases at V and 6 bases at J, with 17 bases between the two ends. CDR3 sequence (DNA): TGTGCCAGCAGTCTGGGCAGGGTAGGCGGTCAGCCCCAGCATTTT. This gives the protein CASSLGRVGGQPQHF.

The chain employs TRBV28 and TRBJ2-7, with unresolved D. The ends were cut back, 3 bases at V and 4 bases at J, with 10 bases in the middle. The V gene's germline CDR1 is MDHEN and CDR2 SYDVKM. This CDR3 has 13 residues. CDR3 sequence (DNA): TGTGCCAGCAGTTTGGTGGGCCCTTACGAGCAGTACTTC. It yields the protein CASSLVGPYEQYF.

V and J are TRBV18 and TRBJ2-7, with a weak D call TRBD2 (5 bases). The CDR3 has 16 amino acids. With 3 bases removed from V and 4 bases from J, the gap between germline ends came to 19 bases. Per germline, CDR1 KGHSH and CDR2 LQKENI. The DNA of the CDR3 is TGTGCCAGCTCACCCCCGGGGAGCGGTTCTCCTTACGAGCAGTACTTC. This translates into CASSPPGSGSPYEQYF.

CDR3: CASSEPGNYNEQFF. The CDR3 coding sequence is TGTGCCAGCAGTGAACCCGGGAATTACAATGAGCAGTTCTTC. This chain connects TRBV25-1 to TRBJ2-1; weak D call: TRBD2 (5 bases). V was pared by 2 bases and J by 4 bases, with 9 bases between. This CDR3 spans 14 amino acids. Germline CDR1 reads MGHDK; CDR2 reads SYGVNS.